The TCR beta chain under discussion was sequenced for a study of blood T cell repertoires in COVID-19. V gave up 5 bases and J gave up 11 bases, with 18 bases separating them. In germline, CDR1 is LNHDA, CDR2 SQIVND (reference sequence). The CDR3 spans 13 residues. In the original workflow: Researchers report that nucleated cell counts were estimated from reference gene primer amplification. Only in-frame clones appear in the TCRdb table, and some are missing; sequencing was by immunoSEQ multiplex PCR. V and J calls and clone size come straight from that table; D and trimming were deduced from the DNA. The table has about 250,000 clones, about 80% seen once.

Sequenced: peripheral blood. V is TRBV19 and J is TRBJ1-2, with D possibly being TRBD1 (6 bases). The origin of this receptor is a woman aged 80 or over with acute or convalescent COVID-19. CDR3 nucleotide sequence: TGTGCCAGTAGTGGCCAGGGGACTAGTGTTTACACCTTC. It is translated as CASSGQGTSVYTF.